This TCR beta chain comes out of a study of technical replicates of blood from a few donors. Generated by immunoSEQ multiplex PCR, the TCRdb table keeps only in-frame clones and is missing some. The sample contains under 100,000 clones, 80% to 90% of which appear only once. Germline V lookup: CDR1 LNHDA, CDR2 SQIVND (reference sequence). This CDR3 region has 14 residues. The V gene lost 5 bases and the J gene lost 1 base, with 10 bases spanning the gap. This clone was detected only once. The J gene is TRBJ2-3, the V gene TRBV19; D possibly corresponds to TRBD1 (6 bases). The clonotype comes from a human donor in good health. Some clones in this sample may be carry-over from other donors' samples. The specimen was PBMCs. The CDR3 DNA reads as TGTGCCAGTAGTCTCCGACAGGGCACAGATACGCAGTATTTT. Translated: CASSLRQGTDTQYF. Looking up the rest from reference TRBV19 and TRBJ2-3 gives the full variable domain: DGGITQSPKYLFRKEGQNVTLSCEQNLNHDAMYWYRQDPGQGLRLIYYSQIVNDFQKGDIAEGYSVSREKKESFPLTVTSAQKNPTAFYLCASSLRQGTDTQYFGPGTRLTVL.